These T cell receptor beta chains were read from a single sample in a study of regulatory T cells in long-lasting Graves disease. TCRdb reanalysed the multiplex PCR reads using MiXCR and keeps one entry per CDR3 protein. The sample carries almost 350,000 distinct CDR3 sequences, less than 20% recorded once. Sample: peripheral blood mononuclear cells (PBMCs), taken when the disease was refractory, from a patient treated with antithyroid drugs. The receptors were sampled from a female donor with Graves disease. Each CDR3 is given with its conserved first and last residue. Each record gives: clone size, D gene, J gene, V gene, CDR3 DNA, CDR3 protein. A D gene is named only where the DNA matches it firmly. The size field is filled for only some rows; it gives once, few, many or a size class.

clone_size: NA
d_call: NA
j_call: TRBJ2-7
v_call: TRBV28
cdr3_nt: TGTGCCAGCAGTTCTTACCGGGACTCAAAAACATACGAGCAGTACTTC
cdr3_aa: CASSSYRDSKTYEQYF

clone_size: many
d_call: TRBD2
j_call: TRBJ2-5
v_call: TRBV24-1
cdr3_nt: TGTGCCACCAGTGACCCGCTTGGGACTAGCGGGAGAGGACAAGAGACCCAGTACTTC
cdr3_aa: CATSDPLGTSGRGQETQYF

clone_size: many
d_call: TRBD2
j_call: TRBJ2-5
v_call: TRBV2
cdr3_nt: TGTGCCACCCGCGGGGTAGCGGGCTTTCAAGAGACCCAGTACTTC
cdr3_aa: CATRGVAGFQETQYF

clone_size: few
d_call: NA
j_call: TRBJ2-7
v_call: TRBV6-2/TRBV6-3
cdr3_nt: TGTGCCAGCAGTTTCCGAACTCCGATCCAGGGCAAATCTTACGAGCAGTACTTC
cdr3_aa: CASSFRTPIQGKSYEQYF

clone_size: few
d_call: NA
j_call: TRBJ2-7
v_call: TRBV20-1
cdr3_nt: TGCAGTGCTAGGAGGCCGTCCCGATACGAGCAGTACTTC
cdr3_aa: CSARRPSRYEQYF

clone_size: NA
d_call: TRBD2
j_call: TRBJ2-5
v_call: TRBV12-3/TRBV12-4
cdr3_nt: TGTGCCAGCAGGCTTAGCGGGGGGAGTGAGACCCAGTACTTC
cdr3_aa: CASRLSGGSETQYF

clone_size: once
d_call: TRBD2
j_call: TRBJ2-1
v_call: TRBV29-1
cdr3_nt: TGCAGCGTCGCGACTAGCGGTAATGAGCAGTTCTTC
cdr3_aa: CSVATSGNEQFF

clone_size: NA
d_call: NA
j_call: TRBJ2-3
v_call: TRBV19
cdr3_nt: TGTGCCAGTCGGCAGGGATCAGATACGCAGTATTTT
cdr3_aa: CASRQGSDTQYF

clone_size: many
d_call: NA
j_call: TRBJ1-1
v_call: TRBV12-5
cdr3_nt: TGTGCTAGTGGTTTGGAAAGCGCCGAAGCTTTCTTT
cdr3_aa: CASGLESAEAFF

clone_size: NA
d_call: NA
j_call: TRBJ2-4
v_call: TRBV7-9
cdr3_nt: TGTGCCAGCAGCTTAGAGTTCACCCTAGCCAAAAACATTCAGTACTTC
cdr3_aa: CASSLEFTLAKNIQYF

clone_size: few
d_call: NA
j_call: TRBJ2-3
v_call: TRBV12-3/TRBV12-4
cdr3_nt: TGTGCCAGCAGTGAACAGGGTTACAGCACAGATACGCAGTATTTT
cdr3_aa: CASSEQGYSTDTQYF

clone_size: NA
d_call: NA
j_call: TRBJ2-1
v_call: TRBV12-3/TRBV12-4
cdr3_nt: TGTGCCAGCAGTTTTACAGGGCCCAATGAGCAGTTCTTC
cdr3_aa: CASSFTGPNEQFF

clone_size: NA
d_call: NA
j_call: TRBJ1-5
v_call: TRBV28
cdr3_nt: TGTGCCAGCAGTTTTCTCAGGGCACGAGAACCCCAGCATTTT
cdr3_aa: CASSFLRAREPQHF

clone_size: NA
d_call: TRBD1
j_call: TRBJ2-7
v_call: TRBV7-8
cdr3_nt: TGTGCCAGCAGCTTAGTTGGGACAGTTTCCTACGAGCAGTACTTC
cdr3_aa: CASSLVGTVSYEQYF

clone_size: NA
d_call: NA
j_call: TRBJ1-1
v_call: TRBV20-1
cdr3_nt: TGCAGTGCTTTACGGACGGAGCTGAACACTGAAGCTTTCTTT
cdr3_aa: CSALRTELNTEAFF

clone_size: few
d_call: TRBD2
j_call: TRBJ2-7
v_call: TRBV6-1
cdr3_nt: TGTGCCAGCAGCCGACTCGGGGCTAGCGGATCCTACGAGCAGTACTTC
cdr3_aa: CASSRLGASGSYEQYF

clone_size: many
d_call: NA
j_call: TRBJ1-5
v_call: TRBV27
cdr3_nt: TGTGCCAGCAGCTCCCGGGACAGCAATCAGCCCCAGCATTTT
cdr3_aa: CASSSRDSNQPQHF

clone_size: once
d_call: TRBD1
j_call: TRBJ1-6
v_call: TRBV18
cdr3_nt: TGTGCCAGCTCACCCGTCGCGGACAGGGATAATTCACCCCTCCACTTT
cdr3_aa: CASSPVADRDNSPLHF

clone_size: many
d_call: NA
j_call: TRBJ2-2
v_call: TRBV28
cdr3_nt: TGTGCCAGCAGTTTTTGGGGTCGGGGCAGGGCGAACACCGGGGAGCTGTTTTTT
cdr3_aa: CASSFWGRGRANTGELFF

clone_size: NA
d_call: TRBD1
j_call: TRBJ2-6
v_call: TRBV29-1
cdr3_nt: TGCAGCGTTGAACAGGGGGCATCTGGGGCCAACGTCCTGACTTTC
cdr3_aa: CSVEQGASGANVLTF

clone_size: NA
d_call: NA
j_call: TRBJ2-1
v_call: TRBV5-1
cdr3_nt: TGCGCCAGCAGCCCTACTCGTACCAGACACAATGAGCAGTTCTTC
cdr3_aa: CASSPTRTRHNEQFF

clone_size: many
d_call: NA
j_call: TRBJ1-5
v_call: TRBV6-1
cdr3_nt: TGTGCCAGCAGTGGGGTTCTCCTTAGCAATCAGCCCCAGCATTTT
cdr3_aa: CASSGVLLSNQPQHF

clone_size: NA
d_call: NA
j_call: TRBJ1-5
v_call: TRBV24-1
cdr3_nt: TGTGCCACCAGCTTGGGGACGGGAGGCAATCAGCCCCAGCATTTT
cdr3_aa: CATSLGTGGNQPQHF

clone_size: few
d_call: TRBD1
j_call: TRBJ1-5
v_call: TRBV20-1
cdr3_nt: TGCAGTGCTAGTCGGGACAGCTATAGCAATCAGCCCCAGCATTTT
cdr3_aa: CSASRDSYSNQPQHF

clone_size: many
d_call: NA
j_call: TRBJ1-4
v_call: TRBV28
cdr3_nt: TGTGCCAGCAGTTTACCACTCTGGGGAAAACTGTTTTTT
cdr3_aa: CASSLPLWGKLFF

clone_size: many
d_call: NA
j_call: TRBJ1-1
v_call: TRBV5-1
cdr3_nt: TGCGCCAGCAGCTTGGGTGGCAGGGGTGGCACTGAAGCTTTCTTT
cdr3_aa: CASSLGGRGGTEAFF

clone_size: NA
d_call: NA
j_call: TRBJ1-1
v_call: TRBV18
cdr3_nt: TGTGCCAGCTCACCATCGACAGTCGTGGCGAACACTGAAGCTTTCTTT
cdr3_aa: CASSPSTVVANTEAFF

clone_size: many
d_call: TRBD1
j_call: TRBJ1-2
v_call: TRBV27
cdr3_nt: TGTGCCAGCAGTTTCAGGGGGCGAAATGGCTACACCTTC
cdr3_aa: CASSFRGRNGYTF

clone_size: many
d_call: NA
j_call: TRBJ1-1
v_call: TRBV12-3/TRBV12-4
cdr3_nt: TGTGCCAGCAGTCTGACGACTGAAGCTTTCTTT
cdr3_aa: CASSLTTEAFF

clone_size: few
d_call: NA
j_call: TRBJ1-4
v_call: TRBV5-1
cdr3_nt: TGCGCCAGCAGCGAAGGAGGGTCAACTAATGAAAAACTGTTTTTT
cdr3_aa: CASSEGGSTNEKLFF

clone_size: few
d_call: NA
j_call: TRBJ1-6
v_call: TRBV14
cdr3_nt: TGTGCCAGCAGCCAGTCCAGGGGTTCACCCCTCCACTTT
cdr3_aa: CASSQSRGSPLHF

clone_size: few
d_call: NA
j_call: TRBJ2-7
v_call: TRBV27
cdr3_nt: TGTGCCAGCAGTTTGAAAGTCGCCTACGAGCAGTACTTC
cdr3_aa: CASSLKVAYEQYF

clone_size: many
d_call: TRBD1
j_call: TRBJ1-5
v_call: TRBV6-1
cdr3_nt: TGTGCCAGCAGTATTGACAGGGGAAGGGGACAGCCCCAGCATTTT
cdr3_aa: CASSIDRGRGQPQHF

clone_size: many
d_call: TRBD2
j_call: TRBJ2-7
v_call: TRBV12-3/TRBV12-4
cdr3_nt: TGTGCCAGCAGTTTAGCGACTAGCGGGAGGGCCCTCTACGAGCAGTACTTC
cdr3_aa: CASSLATSGRALYEQYF

clone_size: NA
d_call: TRBD2
j_call: TRBJ2-1
v_call: TRBV12-3/TRBV12-4
cdr3_nt: TGTGCCAGCAGTTTATCTAGCGGGAGAATCAATGAGCAGTTCTTC
cdr3_aa: CASSLSSGRINEQFF

clone_size: many
d_call: NA
j_call: TRBJ1-4
v_call: TRBV6-1
cdr3_nt: TGTGCCAGCAGCCCCCAGGGGTCTCGGGGTGAAAAACTGTTTTTT
cdr3_aa: CASSPQGSRGEKLFF

clone_size: few
d_call: NA
j_call: TRBJ2-7
v_call: TRBV20-1
cdr3_nt: TGCAGTGCAAAGAAAAGGGGTGTACACTACGAGCAGTACTTC
cdr3_aa: CSAKKRGVHYEQYF